The rows below give T cell receptor beta chains drawn from one sample of a study of T-cell reconstitution after alpha-beta-depleted transplantation in children. From the PCR reads, TCRdb called clonotypes with MiXCR, one entry per CDR3 protein. The table has 350,000 to 400,000 distinct CDR3 sequences, roughly 22% seen once; the top ten hold about 3.8%. Sequences were derived from PBMCs from the stem cell graft donor, sampled from the stem cell graft. These receptor sequences come from a human donor who donated a stem cell graft to a child with acute myeloid leukemia. CDR3s include the opening cysteine and the closing phenylalanine or tryptophan. The D gene is left open where the match is weak. Clone size appears in some rows only: once, few, many, or a class for an expanded clone.

v_gene	j_gene	d_gene	abundance	CDR3nt	CDR3aa
TRBV3-1	TRBJ1-2	NA	NA	TGTGCCAGCAGCCAAGGACAGTATGGCTACACCTTC	CASSQGQYGYTF
TRBV20-1	TRBJ2-3	NA	NA	TGCAGTGCTGAGACCGGGGTGGGAACAGATACGCAGTATTTT	CSAETGVGTDTQYF
TRBV21-1	TRBJ2-1	NA	few	TGTGCCAGCCCATTGAACAGCGCACACCGACTAGCGGGACGACTCTCCTACAATGAGCAGTTCTTC	CASPLNSAHRLAGRLSYNEQFF
TRBV18	TRBJ1-4	NA	few	TGTGCCAGCTCAGAACGAGGGGGAGAAGAAAAACTGTTTTTT	CASSERGGEEKLFF
TRBV7-9	TRBJ2-5	TRBD1	NA	TGTGCCAGCAGTTTTCAAGGGACAGGTATTGTAGGAGAGACCCAGTACTTC	CASSFQGTGIVGETQYF
TRBV3-1	TRBJ2-1	TRBD2	many	TGTGCCAGCAGTATCCTAGCGGGCAATGAGCAGTTCTTC	CASSILAGNEQFF
TRBV28	TRBJ2-3	NA	NA	TGTGCCAATAATAAGGACAGAACTAGCACAGATACGCAGTATTTT	CANNKDRTSTDTQYF
TRBV12-3/TRBV12-4	TRBJ1-2	NA	many	TGTGCCAGCAAAGGGAGTAGTGGCTACACCTTC	CASKGSSGYTF
TRBV4-2	TRBJ1-1	TRBD1	many	TGTGCCAGCTCGGGGACAGCCGGGGTACTAGCTTTCTTT	CASSGTAGVLAFF
TRBV12-3/TRBV12-4	TRBJ2-1	TRBD1	few	TGTGCCAGCAGGACAGGGTACTACAATGAGCAGTTCTTC	CASRTGYYNEQFF
TRBV20-1	TRBJ2-1	NA	NA	TGCAGTGCTAGAGGGGTCCTAATCAACAATGAGCAGTTCTTC	CSARGVLINNEQFF
TRBV2	TRBJ2-1	NA	NA	TGTGCCAGCAGGAGGGACGAGTACAATGAGCAGTTCTTC	CASRRDEYNEQFF
TRBV11-1	TRBJ2-1	TRBD2	NA	TGTGCCAGCAGCTTAGCCGACGATTTAAGCGGGAGGGCCGGTGAGCAGTTCTTC	CASSLADDLSGRAGEQFF
TRBV10-3	TRBJ2-1	NA	NA	TGTGCCATCAGTGAGTCGGCGGAGGGGTACAATGAGCAGTTCTTC	CAISESAEGYNEQFF
TRBV28	TRBJ2-1	NA	NA	TGTGCCAGCAGTTCCCCCATTGTCAATGAGCAGTTCTTC	CASSSPIVNEQFF
TRBV5-1	TRBJ2-3	NA	few	TGCGCCAGCAGCACCGGAGTGGGGACTAGCACAGATACGCAGTATTTT	CASSTGVGTSTDTQYF
TRBV20-1	TRBJ1-2	TRBD1	NA	TGCAGTGCTAGGCGACAGGGGGCGCTTTGGTATGGCTACACCTTC	CSARRQGALWYGYTF
TRBV12-3/TRBV12-4	TRBJ2-7	TRBD2	NA	TGTGCCAGCAGGGAGCGGGGCTACGAGCAGTACTTC	CASRERGYEQYF
TRBV24-1	TRBJ2-5	NA	few	TGTGCCACCAGTGATTTGCTGGATGGGGGCGAGACCCAGTACTTC	CATSDLLDGGETQYF
TRBV3-1	TRBJ2-7	NA	few	TGTGCCACTGAGAGGGGGGGGCAGGGCCGCTACGAGCAGTACTTC	CATERGGQGRYEQYF
TRBV29-1	TRBJ2-5	NA	few	TGCAGCGCGCAGCGAGACAGCCAAGAGACCCAGTACTTC	CSAQRDSQETQYF
TRBV28	TRBJ2-3	TRBD1	NA	TGTGCCAGCAGTCCCAACAGGGGGCTTCACACAGATACGCAGTATTTT	CASSPNRGLHTDTQYF
TRBV25-1	TRBJ2-7	TRBD2	NA	TGTGCCAGCAGTGAGGAACTAGCGACGTCCTACGAGCAGTACTTC	CASSEELATSYEQYF
TRBV20-1	TRBJ2-3	TRBD2	few	TGCAGTGCTATGACACTAGCGGGAGTAGGAGATACGCAGTATTTT	CSAMTLAGVGDTQYF
TRBV5-1	TRBJ2-3	NA	NA	TGCGCCAGCAGCTCCACAGGGAGCACAGATACGCAGTATTTT	CASSSTGSTDTQYF
TRBV25-1	TRBJ2-5	NA	few	TGTGCCAGCAGTGAAGGTCAAGAGACCCAGTACTTC	CASSEGQETQYF
TRBV7-6	TRBJ1-1	TRBD1	few	TGTGCCAGCAGCTTAGTCGACAGGGGTCCGAACACTGAAGCTTTCTTT	CASSLVDRGPNTEAFF
TRBV12-3/TRBV12-4	TRBJ2-1	NA	many	TGTGCCAGCAGTTTAACCACCGGACAGTACAATGAGCAGTTCTTC	CASSLTTGQYNEQFF
TRBV7-9	TRBJ2-2	TRBD1	NA	TGTGCCAGCGCGGGACAGGGAGGGCCCGGGGAGCTGTTTTTT	CASAGQGGPGELFF
TRBV28	TRBJ2-7	TRBD2	NA	TGTGCCAGCAGTTTAACGGGACGGGGGGATTACGAGCAGTACTTC	CASSLTGRGDYEQYF
TRBV28	TRBJ1-6	TRBD1	NA	TGTGCCAGCAGTTTTATCAGGGGGCGTCATAATTCACCCCTCCACTTT	CASSFIRGRHNSPLHF
TRBV27	TRBJ1-5	TRBD1	NA	TGTGCCAGCAGTTTACTAGGGACAGGCCGCTACTTGAATCAGCCCCAGCATTTT	CASSLLGTGRYLNQPQHF
TRBV7-2	TRBJ2-1	TRBD2	few	TGTGCCAGCAGCTTAGTCCTAGCGGGAGGTTTTGAGCAGTTCTTC	CASSLVLAGGFEQFF
TRBV20-1	TRBJ2-3	NA	NA	TGCAGTGCTAGAGATATTGGCTCCGGCACAGATACGCAGTATTTT	CSARDIGSGTDTQYF
TRBV20-1	TRBJ2-1	NA	few	TGCAGTGTCCCCACTGGAATGAACTCCTACAATGAGCAGTTCTTC	CSVPTGMNSYNEQFF
TRBV20-1	TRBJ1-5	NA	many	TGCAGTGCTAGAGTCCAACAGGGACTTTATAGCAATCAGCCCCAGCATTTT	CSARVQQGLYSNQPQHF
TRBV7-9	TRBJ2-7	NA	NA	TGTGCCAGCAGCCTCCCGACAGTTTCCTACGAGCAGTACTTC	CASSLPTVSYEQYF
TRBV20-1	TRBJ2-4	TRBD2	NA	TGCAGTGCCAACTCCCCGGGACTAGTGGCCAAAAACATTCAGTACTTC	CSANSPGLVAKNIQYF
TRBV20-1	TRBJ2-7	TRBD1	few	TGCAGTGCTGGTGGGACAGGGGGCGCCTCCTACGAGCAGTACTTC	CSAGGTGGASYEQYF
TRBV24-1	TRBJ2-7	TRBD1	few	TGTGCCACCAGTGACAGTGACAGGGGCGTCGGCGAGCAGTACTTC	CATSDSDRGVGEQYF